The entry below gives a single T cell receptor beta chain sequence along with its context. This sample is drawn from a study of beta chain features in type 1 diabetes. Study context: Similarity in age, gender and cell yields was seen between patients and healthy donors.

Isolated RNA was reverse transcribed in full, so expressed TCRB transcripts were sequenced. The data were produced by immunoSEQ multiplex PCR, yet TCRdb's version contains in-frame clones alone and is incomplete. Here the sample spans hundreds of thousands of clones, about a sixth being singletons. CDR1 and CDR2 from the germline V gene are MDHEN and SYDVKM. V gave up 7 bases and J gave up 3 bases; unmatched junction bases: 7. This CDR3 has 14 residues. This clonotype originated in a woman aged 18 to 35 in good health. The material sequenced was naive CD4+ T cells from blood. This sequence joins TRBV28 and TRBJ2-7; 9 bases map to TRBD1. CDR3 nucleotide sequence: TGTGCCAGCAAACCGACAGGGGGATTCTACGAGCAGTACTTC. Its translation: CASKPTGGFYEQYF. Supplemented by reference TRBV28 and TRBJ2-7, the full variable domain reads DVKVTQSSRYLVKRTGEKVFLECVQDMDHENMFWYRQDPGLGLRLIYFSYDVKMKEKGDIPEGYSVSREKKERFSLILESASTNQTSMYLCASKPTGGFYEQYFGPGTRLTVT.